The 24 T cell receptor beta chains listed next were all sequenced from one sample in a study of T cell responses to AZD1222 COVID-19 vaccine. Libraries were prepared by immunoSEQ multiplex PCR; TCRdb keeps only in-frame clonotypes and omits some of them. The data show over 85,000 clones, 70% to 90% seen once. This specimen was peripheral blood, taken on day 0 of AZD1222 vaccination. The source of these receptors is an adult in good health.

Only a few counts were recorded for this clone. The chain links TRBV25-1 to TRBJ2-7; 11 bases align to TRBD1. The CDR3 is 16 amino acids. CDR1 is MGHDK, CDR2 SYGVNS, per germline. V was clipped by 6 bases and J by 4 bases; unmatched bases: 11. The CDR3 coding sequence is TGTGCCAGCAGCCCCCCGAGGGGACAGGGGGGATACGAGCAGTACTTC. Translation gives CASSPPRGQGGYEQYF.

The V and J genes are TRBV28 and TRBJ1-4; TRBD1 matches 8 bases. V gave up 5 bases and J gave up 3 bases; unmatched junction bases: 2. CDR1 is MDHEN, CDR2 SYDVKM, per germline. The CDR3 consists of 14 residues. The CDR3 sequence: CASSTGGPNEKLFF. The CDR3 coding sequence is TGTGCCAGCAGTACAGGGGGGCCTAATGAAAAACTGTTTTTT.

The rearrangement joins TRBV6-5 to TRBJ2-7; 8 nucleotides agree with TRBD1. With V trimmed by 6 bases and J by 2 bases, 9 bases remained unmatched. CDR3 length: 15 residues. Germline V gene data show CDR1 as MNHEY and CDR2 as SVGAGI. Here the CDR3 reads CASSPYGTGPYEQYF. CDR3 bases: TGTGCCAGCAGCCCATACGGGACAGGCCCCTACGAGCAGTACTTC.

V gene TRBV27 combines with J gene TRBJ1-5; 8 nucleotides agree with TRBD1. Germline V lookup: CDR1 MNHEY, CDR2 SMNVEV (reference sequence). The J segment lost 1 base and the V segment lost 5 bases, leaving 10 bases of the junction unmatched. The CDR3 covers 17 residues. The CDR3: CASSRYPTGVSNQPQHF. CDR3 DNA sequence: TGTGCCAGCAGTAGATACCCGACAGGGGTGAGCAATCAGCCCCAGCATTTT.

This rearrangement joins TRBV29-1 to TRBJ1-5, with TRBD1 matching 10 bases. Germline-derived CDR1 and CDR2 are SQVTM and ANQGSEA. V lost 7 bases to trimming and J lost 4 bases; unmatched junction nucleotides: 7. The CDR3 runs 14 residues. CDR3 sequence (DNA): TGCAGCGCCTCGACAGGGGGCGCGAATCAGCCCCAGCATTTT. Translating gives CSASTGGANQPQHF.

This sequence joins TRBV3-1 (or the pseudogene TRBV3-2) and TRBJ1-6; weak D call: TRBD1 (5 bases). Germline CDR1 reads LGHDT; CDR2 reads YNNKEL (reference sequence). The CDR3 has 14 amino acids. Trimming shortened V by 4 bases and J by 8 bases, and 12 bases separated the two germline ends. The DNA for the CDR3 is TGTGCCAGCAGCCGGAGCAGGGAGGATTCACCCCTCCACTTT. It encodes CASSRSREDSPLHF.

The chain couples TRBV6-6 to TRBJ1-5, with D possibly matching TRBD1 (5 bases). CDR3 length: 12 residues. CDR1 is MNHNY, CDR2 SVGAGI, per germline (reference sequence). The ends were cut back, 6 bases at V and 7 bases at J, with 10 bases in the middle. CDR3 region: CASSPGDQPQHF. CDR3 nucleotides: TGTGCCAGCAGCCCGGGGGACCAGCCCCAGCATTTT.

The genes are TRBV2 and TRBJ1-3; D call uncertain. Looked up from germline, CDR1 is SNHLY and CDR2 is FYNNEI. The CDR3 extends over 17 amino acids. The germline V and J ends were trimmed by 3 bases and 1 base, with 16 bases remaining between them. CDR3 DNA: TGTGCCAGCAGTGACTCTTCGCGGGATACTTCTGGAAACACCATATATTTT. It translates to CASSDSSRDTSGNTIYF.

The chain carries TRBV9 and TRBJ1-2; 7 nucleotides align to TRBD1. The CDR3 sequence is 15 residues long. V was clipped by 4 bases and J by 8 bases; unmatched bases: 14. The germline V gene has CDR1 SGDLS and CDR2 YYNGEE. The DNA for the CDR3 is TGTGCCAGCAGCCCTTACTTGACAGGGAGGATGGGCTACACCTTC. Protein sequence: CASSPYLTGRMGYTF.

The CDR3 is CASSMEGGQPQHF. Written as DNA, the CDR3 is TGTGCCAGTAGTATGGAGGGCGGGCAGCCCCAGCATTTT. V gene TRBV19 combines with J gene TRBJ1-5; D is undetermined. The CDR3 covers 13 residues. Germline V gives CDR1 LNHDA, CDR2 SQIVND (reference sequence). V lost 3 bases and J 7 bases, leaving 10 bases between the germline ends. The whole variable domain, filled in from reference TRBV19 and TRBJ1-5, reads DGGITQSPKYLFRKEGQNVTLSCEQNLNHDAMYWYRQDPGQGLRLIYYSQIVNDFQKGDIAEGYSVSREKKESFPLTVTSAQKNPTAFYLCASSMEGGQPQHFGDGTRLSIL.

V gene TRBV25-1 combines with J gene TRBJ1-6, with unresolved D. Germline V gene sequence: CDR1 MGHDK, CDR2 SYGVNS. The CDR3 consists of 14 residues. V lost 6 bases, J lost 4 bases, and 10 bases lay in between. CDR3 nucleotides: TGTGCCAGCAGCCGGACTGATTATAATTCACCCCTCCACTTT. This encodes CASSRTDYNSPLHF.

This clone was detected only once. This sequence joins TRBV19 and TRBJ2-5, with D possibly being TRBD1 or TRBD2 (5 bases each). The V gene lost 10 bases and the J gene lost 1 base, with 22 bases spanning the gap. The CDR3 is made up of 16 amino acids. CDR1 is LNHDA, CDR2 SQIVND, per germline (reference sequence). CDR3 DNA sequence: TGTGCCACCCGGGGTGTCGCCAAGGGGTTCCAAGAGACCCAGTACTTC. Protein product: CATRGVAKGFQETQYF.

J is TRBJ1-1 and V is TRBV28; a possible D gene is TRBD1 (6 bases). This CDR3 region has 15 residues. CDR1 and CDR2 (germline): MDHEN, SYDVKM. V dropped 7 bases and J dropped 6 bases, with 21 bases sitting between them. The CDR3 DNA sequence: TGTGCCAGCATCCCGGGGGGCAGCAAGATGGCTGAAGCTTTCTTT. Translation: CASIPGGSKMAEAFF.

This chain connects TRBV25-1 to TRBJ1-1; possible D gene TRBD1, 6 bases. V lost 6 bases, J lost 2 bases, and 13 bases lay in between. The CDR3 has 14 residues. Germline values: CDR1 MGHDK, CDR2 SYGVNS. The CDR3: CASSGTSPNTEAFF. The DNA for the CDR3 is TGTGCCAGCAGCGGGACATCTCCCAACACTGAAGCTTTCTTT.

This rearrangement joins TRBV12-3 or TRBV12-4 to TRBJ2-3; no definite D call. V was pared by 4 bases and J by 9 bases, with 8 bases between. The CDR3 contains 11 residues. The CDR3 protein is CASSSLDTQYF. The CDR3 DNA reads as TGTGCCAGCAGTTCTTTAGACACGCAGTATTTT.

The chain employs TRBV11-2 and TRBJ2-7; weak D call: TRBD1 (5 bases). In germline, CDR1 is SGHAT, CDR2 FQNNGV. Trimming took off 3 bases at V and 1 base at J, with 10 bases between the two ends. This CDR3 is 14 amino acids long. The CDR3 DNA is TGTGCCAGCAGCTTTTCCGACAGATCCTACGAGCAGTACTTC. This codes for CASSFSDRSYEQYF.

The V and J genes are TRBV29-1 and TRBJ2-1, with 10 positions matching TRBD1. Unmatched junction bases numbered 8, after V lost 4 bases and J lost 2 bases. Germline-derived CDR1 and CDR2 are SQVTM and ANQGSEA. This CDR3 comprises 16 residues. CDR3 bases: TGCAGCGTTGGGCGGATAGGGACAGGGGCCTACAATGAGCAGTTCTTC. It yields the protein CSVGRIGTGAYNEQFF.

The sample holds a few counts of this clone. The gene calls are TRBV7-2 and TRBJ2-3, with D possibly TRBD2 on 5 matching bases. Germline V gene data show CDR1 as SGHTA and CDR2 as FQGNSA. V lost 4 bases and J lost 0, with 17 bases in between. The CDR3 has 17 residues. The CDR3 protein is CASSSPLRASSTDTQYF. The DNA of the CDR3 is TGTGCCAGCAGCTCACCACTGCGGGCGTCTAGCACAGATACGCAGTATTTT.

This chain links TRBV28 with TRBJ1-2, with D maybe TRBD1 (5 bases). In germline, CDR1 is MDHEN, CDR2 SYDVKM. Trimming pared 5 bases from V and 1 base from J, leaving 11 bases between. This CDR3 contains 14 residues. This chain's CDR3 is CASSIIRGNYGYTF. DNA for the CDR3: TGTGCCAGCAGTATAATAAGGGGTAACTATGGCTACACCTTC.

This chain joins TRBV5-8 and TRBJ2-7; no firm D call. Germline V CDR1 and CDR2: SGHTS, YDEGEE. CDR3 length equals 11 residues. V lost 3 bases and J lost 7, with 8 bases in between. This CDR3 is CASSSLLEQYF. DNA for the CDR3: TGTGCCAGCAGCTCTCTGCTGGAGCAGTACTTC.

V usage is TRBV29-1 and J usage is TRBJ1-2, with D perhaps TRBD1 (6 bases). This CDR3 comprises 12 residues. V was cut by 4 bases and J by 7 bases, with 13 bases left in between. Germline V lookup: CDR1 SQVTM, CDR2 ANQGSEA. The CDR3 spells CSVAVQGSGYTF. For the CDR3, the DNA is TGCAGCGTTGCCGTACAGGGCTCTGGCTACACCTTC.

This chain uses TRBV6-6 with TRBJ2-7; 10 bases match TRBD2. J gave up 0 bases and V 8 bases, and 10 bases lay outside the gene matches. Germline-derived CDR1 and CDR2 are MNHNY and SVGAGI (reference sequence). CDR3 length: 16 residues. CDR3 sequence: CASAPSSGRASYEQYF. In DNA, the CDR3 is TGTGCCAGCGCACCTTCGAGCGGGAGGGCCTCCTACGAGCAGTACTTC.

In this sample, this clone turned up once. This chain links TRBV12-3 or TRBV12-4 with TRBJ2-2; D remains ambiguous. The germline V and J ends were trimmed by 8 bases and 6 bases, with 13 bases remaining between them. The CDR3 has 13 residues. For the CDR3, the DNA is TGTGCCAGCCTGCGTCGGTCCGCCGGGGAGCTGTTTTTT. Residues: CASLRRSAGELFF.

V and J are TRBV2 and TRBJ2-5, with D possibly being TRBD1 (6 bases). The germline V gene has CDR1 SNHLY and CDR2 FYNNEI. The CDR3 sequence is 15 residues long. V lost 4 bases and J 4 bases, leaving 16 bases between the germline ends. Here the CDR3 DNA reads TGTGCCAGCAGTGTACAGGGTTTGAAGGGAGAGACCCAGTACTTC. As protein: CASSVQGLKGETQYF.